The rows below give T cell receptor beta chains drawn from one sample of a study of vaccination and CD4 T cells after COVID-19. Via MiXCR, TCRdb re-called the PCR reads, giving one row per CDR3 protein. This table holds roughly 8,100 distinct CDR3 sequences, 40% to 60% found once. No antigens are known for them. Sequenced sample: CD4+ T cells from blood, cultured in vitro. These receptors were obtained from a human donor in good health. Both conserved end residues are part of each CDR3. D genes are given only for firm matches. Size is stated for part of the rows, as once, few or many counts, or as a class when the clone is expanded.

NA | TRBD2 | TRBV30 | CAWSVLRAGGSSGANVLTF
NA | NA | TRBV6-1 | CASSVLGGPTNSPLHF
NA | NA | TRBV24-1 | CATSDARGALNEKLFF
NA | NA | TRBV20-1 | CSALRETQYF
NA | NA | TRBV24-1 | CATSDHNGYTF
NA | TRBD2 | TRBV4-1 | CASSHRTSGGADTQYF
few | TRBD1 | TRBV27 | CASSSIGQGDYGYTF
few | NA | TRBV28 | CASSFGLSNYGYTF
NA | NA | TRBV21-1 | CASSKSGDGGQETQYF
once | NA | TRBV20-1 | CSAREERTYNEQFF
NA | NA | TRBV6-1 | CASSDARQGPPNFDQPQHF
few | NA | TRBV6-4 | CASSSIIGELFF
NA | NA | TRBV10-1 | CASSERQGTFYEQYF
large | NA | TRBV20-1 | CSASYSTSTDTQYF
once | NA | TRBV6-1 | CASRRTLSTDTQYF
NA | TRBD2 | TRBV6-1 | CASYTSGRPEQYF
NA | NA | TRBV7-9 | CASSAGETQYF
few | NA | TRBV30 | CAWSVDSEWQPQHF
NA | TRBD2 | TRBV19 | CASSRLGLAGYEQYF
few | TRBD1 | TRBV7-9 | CASSLGQGTLDYGYTF
once | TRBD1 | TRBV28 | CASSDARDRVREKLFF
once | TRBD1 | TRBV12-3/TRBV12-4 | CASRRQGASNQPQHF
NA | NA | TRBV20-1 | CSADVGETQYF
NA | TRBD1 | TRBV20-1 | CSAYDRGRYTEAFF
few | TRBD1 | TRBV7-2 | CASREQGSGQPQHF
NA | NA | TRBV19 | CASNTGDTDTQYF
NA | TRBD1 | TRBV6-2/TRBV6-3 | CASSSPRGGPSQAQHF
once | TRBD2 | TRBV6-4 | CASSDRLAGTTDTQYF
NA | TRBD2 | TRBV7-6 | CASSLEGSGRGTPYNEQFF
NA | NA | TRBV19 | CASSSQGKQPQHF
NA | NA | TRBV7-6 | CASSLAGGDTQYF